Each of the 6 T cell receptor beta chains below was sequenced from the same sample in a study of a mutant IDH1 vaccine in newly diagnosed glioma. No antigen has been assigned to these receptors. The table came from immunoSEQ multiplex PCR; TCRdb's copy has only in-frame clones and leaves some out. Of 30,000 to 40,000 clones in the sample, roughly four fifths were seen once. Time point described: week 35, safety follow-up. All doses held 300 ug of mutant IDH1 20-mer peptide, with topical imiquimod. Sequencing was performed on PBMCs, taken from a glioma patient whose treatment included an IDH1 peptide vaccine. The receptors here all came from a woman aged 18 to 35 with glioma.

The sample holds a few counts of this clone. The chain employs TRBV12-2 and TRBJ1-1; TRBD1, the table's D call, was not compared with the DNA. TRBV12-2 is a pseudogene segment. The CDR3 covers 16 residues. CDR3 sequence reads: CASRLGQGKRNTEAFF. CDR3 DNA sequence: TGTGCAAGTCGCTTAGGACAGGGCAAAAGGAACACTGAAGCTTTCTTT.

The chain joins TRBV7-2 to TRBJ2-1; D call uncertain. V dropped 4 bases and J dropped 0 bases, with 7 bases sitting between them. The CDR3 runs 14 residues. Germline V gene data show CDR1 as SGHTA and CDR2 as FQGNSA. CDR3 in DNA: TGTGCCAGCAGCTCAATGAGCTCCTACAATGAGCAGTTCTTC. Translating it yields CASSSMSSYNEQFF.

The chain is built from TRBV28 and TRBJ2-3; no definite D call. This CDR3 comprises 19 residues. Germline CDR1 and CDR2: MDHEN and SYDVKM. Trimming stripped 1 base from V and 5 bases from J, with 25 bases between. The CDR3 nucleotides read TGTGCCAGCAGTTTATTGGGGTTTCAGGCCCTAGGACCCCAAGATACGCAGTATTTT. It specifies CASSLLGFQALGPQDTQYF.

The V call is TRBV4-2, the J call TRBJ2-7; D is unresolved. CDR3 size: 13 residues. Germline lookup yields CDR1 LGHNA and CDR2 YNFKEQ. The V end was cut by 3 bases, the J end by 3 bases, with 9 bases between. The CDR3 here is CASSQFSGYEQYF. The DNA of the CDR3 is TGTGCCAGCAGCCAGTTTAGTGGCTACGAGCAGTACTTC.

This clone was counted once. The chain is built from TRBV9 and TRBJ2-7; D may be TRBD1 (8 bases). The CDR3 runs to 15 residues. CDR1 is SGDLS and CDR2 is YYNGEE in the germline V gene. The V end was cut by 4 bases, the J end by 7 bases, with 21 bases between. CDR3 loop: CASSFSGQGAGEQYF. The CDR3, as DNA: TGTGCCAGCAGCTTTTCAGGACAGGGAGCGGGAGAGCAGTACTTC.

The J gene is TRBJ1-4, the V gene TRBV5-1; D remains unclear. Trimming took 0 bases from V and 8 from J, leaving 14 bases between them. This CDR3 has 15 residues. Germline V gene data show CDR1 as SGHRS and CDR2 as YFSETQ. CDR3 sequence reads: CASSLADGREEKLFF. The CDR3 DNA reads TGCGCCAGCAGCTTGGCCGATGGAAGGGAGGAAAAACTGTTTTTT.